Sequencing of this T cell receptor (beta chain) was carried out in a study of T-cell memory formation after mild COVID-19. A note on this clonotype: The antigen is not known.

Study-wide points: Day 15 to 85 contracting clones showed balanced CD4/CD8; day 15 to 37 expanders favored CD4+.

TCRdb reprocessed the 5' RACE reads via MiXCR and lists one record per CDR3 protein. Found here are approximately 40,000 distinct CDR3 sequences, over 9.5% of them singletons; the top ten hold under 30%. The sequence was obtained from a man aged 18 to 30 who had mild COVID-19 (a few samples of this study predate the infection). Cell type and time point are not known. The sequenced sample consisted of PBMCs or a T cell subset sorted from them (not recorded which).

The CDR3 region is CSAYQGHRSYNEQFF. The CDR3 DNA reads as TGCAGTGCCTACCAAGGGCACCGCTCCTACAATGAGCAGTTCTTC. The chain recombines TRBV20-1 with TRBJ2-1; D is unclear. The CDR3 extends over 15 amino acids. Trimming cost V 6 bases and J 0 bases, with 15 bases left between them. Germline values: CDR1 DFQATT, CDR2 SNEGSKA (reference sequence).